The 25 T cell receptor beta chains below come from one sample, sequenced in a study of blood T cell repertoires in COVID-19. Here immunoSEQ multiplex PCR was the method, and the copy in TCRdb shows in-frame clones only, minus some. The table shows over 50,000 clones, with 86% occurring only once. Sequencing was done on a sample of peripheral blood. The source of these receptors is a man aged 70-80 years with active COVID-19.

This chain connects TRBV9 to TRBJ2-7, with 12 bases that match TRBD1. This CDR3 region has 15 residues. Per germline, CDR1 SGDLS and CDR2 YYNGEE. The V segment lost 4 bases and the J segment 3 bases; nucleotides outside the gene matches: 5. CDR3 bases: TGTGCCAGCAGCAAGGGACAGGGGGCCGTCTACGAGCAGTACTTC. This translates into CASSKGQGAVYEQYF.

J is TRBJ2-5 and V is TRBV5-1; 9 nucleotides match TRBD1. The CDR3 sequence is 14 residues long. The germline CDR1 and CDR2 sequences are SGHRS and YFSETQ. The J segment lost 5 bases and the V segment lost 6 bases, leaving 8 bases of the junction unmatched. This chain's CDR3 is CASTIQGAQETQYF. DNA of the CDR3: TGCGCCAGCACTATACAGGGGGCGCAGGAGACCCAGTACTTC.

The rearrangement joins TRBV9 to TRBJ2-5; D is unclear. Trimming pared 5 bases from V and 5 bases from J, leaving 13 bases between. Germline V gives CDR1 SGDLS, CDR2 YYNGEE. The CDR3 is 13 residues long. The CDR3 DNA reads TGTGCCAGCAGTTATGGCCCCCTGGAGACCCAGTACTTC. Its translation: CASSYGPLETQYF. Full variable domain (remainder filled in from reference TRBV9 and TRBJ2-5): DSGVTQTPKHLITATGQRVTLRCSPRSGDLSVYWYQQSLDQGLQFLIQYYNGEERAKGNILERFSAQQFPDLHSELNLSSLELGDSALYFCASSYGPLETQYFGPGTRLLVL.

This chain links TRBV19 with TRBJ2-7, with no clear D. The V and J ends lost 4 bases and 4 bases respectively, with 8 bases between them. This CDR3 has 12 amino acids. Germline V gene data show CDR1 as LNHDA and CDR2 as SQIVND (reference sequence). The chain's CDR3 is CASSTPAYEQYF. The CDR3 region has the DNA TGTGCCAGTAGTACGCCTGCGTACGAGCAGTACTTC.

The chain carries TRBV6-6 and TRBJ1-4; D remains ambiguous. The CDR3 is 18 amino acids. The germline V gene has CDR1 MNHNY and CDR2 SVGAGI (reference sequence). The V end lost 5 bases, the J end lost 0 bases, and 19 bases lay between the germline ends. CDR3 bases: TGTGCCAGCAGTCTAGGACCAACCCGGGAGTCAACTAATGAAAAACTGTTTTTT. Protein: CASSLGPTRESTNEKLFF.

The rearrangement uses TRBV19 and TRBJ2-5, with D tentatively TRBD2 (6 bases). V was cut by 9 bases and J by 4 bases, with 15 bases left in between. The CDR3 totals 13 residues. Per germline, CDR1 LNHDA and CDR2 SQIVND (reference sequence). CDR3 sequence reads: CASSPGGRETQYF. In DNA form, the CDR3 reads TGTGCCAGCTCCCCTGGAGGGAGAGAGACCCAGTACTTC. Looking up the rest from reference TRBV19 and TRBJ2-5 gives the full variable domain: DGGITQSPKYLFRKEGQNVTLSCEQNLNHDAMYWYRQDPGQGLRLIYYSQIVNDFQKGDIAEGYSVSREKKESFPLTVTSAQKNPTAFYLCASSPGGRETQYFGPGTRLLVL.

CDR3 coding DNA: TGTGCCAGCAGTTACATGGACGGAGGGTTAAATGAGCAGTTCTTC. It translates to CASSYMDGGLNEQFF. This chain joins TRBV6-2 or TRBV6-3 and TRBJ2-1; D possibly corresponds to TRBD2 (6 bases). Germline CDR1 reads MNHEY; CDR2 reads SVGEGT. V was trimmed by 2 bases and J by 7 bases, leaving 15 bases between them. The CDR3 runs 15 residues.

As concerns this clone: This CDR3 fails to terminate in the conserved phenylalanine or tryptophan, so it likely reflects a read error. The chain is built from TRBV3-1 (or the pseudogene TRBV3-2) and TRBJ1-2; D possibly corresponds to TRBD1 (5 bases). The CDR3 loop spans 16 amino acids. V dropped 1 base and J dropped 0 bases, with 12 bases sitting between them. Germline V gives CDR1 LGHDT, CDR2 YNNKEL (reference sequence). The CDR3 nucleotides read TGTGCCAGCAGCCAAGCAAGACAGTCCCCTAACTATGGCTACACCCTC. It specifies CASSQARQSPNYGYTL.

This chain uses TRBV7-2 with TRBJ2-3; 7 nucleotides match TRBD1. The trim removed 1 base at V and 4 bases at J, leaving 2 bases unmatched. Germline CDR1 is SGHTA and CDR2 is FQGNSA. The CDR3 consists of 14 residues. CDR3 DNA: TGTGCCAGCAGCTTAGTTCAGGGGGCAGATACGCAGTATTTT. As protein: CASSLVQGADTQYF.

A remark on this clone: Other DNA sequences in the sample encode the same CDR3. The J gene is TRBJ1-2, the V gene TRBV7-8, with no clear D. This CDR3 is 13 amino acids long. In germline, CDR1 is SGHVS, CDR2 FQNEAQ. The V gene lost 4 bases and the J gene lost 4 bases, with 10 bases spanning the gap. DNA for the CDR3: TGTGCCAGCAGCTCTCAAGGAGTCTATGGCTACACCTTC. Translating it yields CASSSQGVYGYTF.

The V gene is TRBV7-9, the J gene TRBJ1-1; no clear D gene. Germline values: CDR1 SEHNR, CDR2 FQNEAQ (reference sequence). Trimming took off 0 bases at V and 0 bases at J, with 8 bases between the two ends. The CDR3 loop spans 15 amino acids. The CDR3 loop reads CASSLASRLNTEAFF. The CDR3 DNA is TGTGCCAGCAGCTTAGCGAGCAGGCTGAACACTGAAGCTTTCTTT.

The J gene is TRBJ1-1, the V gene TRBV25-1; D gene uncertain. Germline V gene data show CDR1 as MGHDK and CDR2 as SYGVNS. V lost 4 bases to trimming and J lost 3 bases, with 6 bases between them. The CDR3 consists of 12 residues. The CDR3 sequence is CASSVRDTEAFF. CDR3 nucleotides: TGTGCCAGCAGTGTACGGGACACTGAAGCTTTCTTT.

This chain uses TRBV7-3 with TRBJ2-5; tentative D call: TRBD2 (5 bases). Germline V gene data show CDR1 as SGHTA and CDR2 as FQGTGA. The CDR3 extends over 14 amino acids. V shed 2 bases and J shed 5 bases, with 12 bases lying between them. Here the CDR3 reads CASSLSSPGETQYF. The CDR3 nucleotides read TGTGCCAGCAGCTTATCTAGCCCGGGGGAGACCCAGTACTTC.

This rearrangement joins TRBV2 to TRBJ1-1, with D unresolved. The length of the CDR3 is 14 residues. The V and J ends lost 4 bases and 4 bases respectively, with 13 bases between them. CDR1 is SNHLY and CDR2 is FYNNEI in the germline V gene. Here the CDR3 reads CASSGETKGTEAFF. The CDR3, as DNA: TGTGCCAGCAGTGGTGAGACTAAGGGCACTGAAGCTTTCTTT.

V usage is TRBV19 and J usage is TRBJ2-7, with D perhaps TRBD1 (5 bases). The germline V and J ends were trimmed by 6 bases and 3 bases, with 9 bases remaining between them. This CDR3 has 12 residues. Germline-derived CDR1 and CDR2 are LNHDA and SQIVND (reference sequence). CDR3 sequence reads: CASRGRDYEQYF. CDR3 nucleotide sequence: TGTGCCAGTAGGGGCAGGGACTACGAGCAGTACTTC.

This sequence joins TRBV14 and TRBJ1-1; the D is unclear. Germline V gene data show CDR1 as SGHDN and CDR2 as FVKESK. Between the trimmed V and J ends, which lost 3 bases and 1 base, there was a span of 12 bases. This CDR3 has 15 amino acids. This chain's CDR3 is CASSQVTQRNTEAFF. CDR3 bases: TGTGCCAGCAGCCAGGTAACACAGAGGAACACTGAAGCTTTCTTT.

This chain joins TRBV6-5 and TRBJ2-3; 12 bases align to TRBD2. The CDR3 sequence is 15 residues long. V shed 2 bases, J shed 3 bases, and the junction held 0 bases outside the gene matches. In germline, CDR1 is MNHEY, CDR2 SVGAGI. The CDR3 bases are TGTGCCAGCAGTTACGGGACTAGCGGGACAGATACGCAGTATTTT. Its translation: CASSYGTSGTDTQYF.

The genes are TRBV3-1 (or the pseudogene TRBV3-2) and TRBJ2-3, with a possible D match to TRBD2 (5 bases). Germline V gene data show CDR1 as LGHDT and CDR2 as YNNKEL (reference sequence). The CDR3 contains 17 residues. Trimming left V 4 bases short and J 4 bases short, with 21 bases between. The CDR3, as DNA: TGTGCCAGCAGCCCCCCTGAGGGCCGAAGTCGGTCAGATACGCAGTATTTT. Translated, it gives CASSPPEGRSRSDTQYF.

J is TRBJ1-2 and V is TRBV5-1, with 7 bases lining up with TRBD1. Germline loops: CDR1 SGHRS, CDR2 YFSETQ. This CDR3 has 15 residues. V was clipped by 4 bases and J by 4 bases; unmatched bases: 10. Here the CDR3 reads CASSPRTGHTYGYTF. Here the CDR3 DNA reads TGCGCCAGCAGCCCTCGGACAGGTCATACCTATGGCTACACCTTC.

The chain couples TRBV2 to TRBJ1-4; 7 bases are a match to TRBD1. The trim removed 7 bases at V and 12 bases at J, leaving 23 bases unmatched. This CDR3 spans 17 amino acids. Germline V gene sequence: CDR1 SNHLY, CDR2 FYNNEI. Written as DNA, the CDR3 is TGTGCCAGCATGCTGCGGGCCCCGGGGACAGAGTCCGAGGAACTGTTTTTT. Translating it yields CASMLRAPGTESEELFF.

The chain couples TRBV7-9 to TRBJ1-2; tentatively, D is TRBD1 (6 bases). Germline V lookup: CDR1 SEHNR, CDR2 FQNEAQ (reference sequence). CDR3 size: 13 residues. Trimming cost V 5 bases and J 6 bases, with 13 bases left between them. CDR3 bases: TGTGCCAGCAGCCTACAGGGATCTGATGGCTACACCTTC. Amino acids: CASSLQGSDGYTF.

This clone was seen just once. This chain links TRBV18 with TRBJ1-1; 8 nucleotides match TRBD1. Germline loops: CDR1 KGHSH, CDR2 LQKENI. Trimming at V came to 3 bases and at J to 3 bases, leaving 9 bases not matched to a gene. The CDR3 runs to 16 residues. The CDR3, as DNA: TGTGCCAGCTCACCCTCAGGGGGCGCGTGGGACACTGAAGCTTTCTTT. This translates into CASSPSGGAWDTEAFF.

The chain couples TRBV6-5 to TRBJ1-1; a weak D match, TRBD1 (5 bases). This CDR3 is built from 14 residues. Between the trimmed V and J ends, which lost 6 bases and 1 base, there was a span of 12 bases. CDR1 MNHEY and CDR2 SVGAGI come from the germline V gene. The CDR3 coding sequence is TGTGCCAGCAGGGATAGCGGGGGGAACACTGAAGCTTTCTTT. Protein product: CASRDSGGNTEAFF.

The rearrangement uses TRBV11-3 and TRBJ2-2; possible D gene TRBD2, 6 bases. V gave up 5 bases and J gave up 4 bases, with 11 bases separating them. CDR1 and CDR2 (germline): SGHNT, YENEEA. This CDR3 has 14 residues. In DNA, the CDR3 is TGTGCCAGCAGCAGCGGGCCGGTCACCGGGGAGCTGTTTTTT. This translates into CASSSGPVTGELFF. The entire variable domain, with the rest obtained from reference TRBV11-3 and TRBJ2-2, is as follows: EAGVVQSPRYKIIEKKQPVAFWCNPISGHNTLYWYLQNLGQGPELLIRYENEEAVDDSQLPKDRFSAERLKGVDSTLKIQPAELGDSAVYLCASSSGPVTGELFFGEGSRLTVL.

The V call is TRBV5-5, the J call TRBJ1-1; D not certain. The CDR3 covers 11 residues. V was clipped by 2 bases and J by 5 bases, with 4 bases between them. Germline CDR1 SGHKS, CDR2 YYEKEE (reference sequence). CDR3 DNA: TGTGCCAGCAGCTTTAATACTGAAGCTTTCTTT. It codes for CASSFNTEAFF.